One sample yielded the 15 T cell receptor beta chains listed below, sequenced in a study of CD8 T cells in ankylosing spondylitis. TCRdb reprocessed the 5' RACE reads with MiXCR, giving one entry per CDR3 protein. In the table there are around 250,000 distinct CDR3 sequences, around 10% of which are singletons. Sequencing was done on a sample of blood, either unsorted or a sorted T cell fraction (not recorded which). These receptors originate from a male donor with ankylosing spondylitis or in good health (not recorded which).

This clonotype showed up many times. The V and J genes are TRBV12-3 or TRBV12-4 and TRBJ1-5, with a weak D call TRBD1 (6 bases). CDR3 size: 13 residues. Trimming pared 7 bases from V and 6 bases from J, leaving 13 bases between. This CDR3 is CASTRGGFQPQHF. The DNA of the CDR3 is TGTGCCAGCACCAGAGGGGGTTTTCAGCCCCAGCATTTT.

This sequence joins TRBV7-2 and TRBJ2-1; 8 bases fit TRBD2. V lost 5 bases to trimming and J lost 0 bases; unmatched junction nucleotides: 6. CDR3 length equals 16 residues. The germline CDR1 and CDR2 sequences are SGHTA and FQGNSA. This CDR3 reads CASSARGGYSYNEQFF. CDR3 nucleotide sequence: TGTGCCAGCAGCGCTCGGGGGGGCTACTCCTACAATGAGCAGTTCTTC.

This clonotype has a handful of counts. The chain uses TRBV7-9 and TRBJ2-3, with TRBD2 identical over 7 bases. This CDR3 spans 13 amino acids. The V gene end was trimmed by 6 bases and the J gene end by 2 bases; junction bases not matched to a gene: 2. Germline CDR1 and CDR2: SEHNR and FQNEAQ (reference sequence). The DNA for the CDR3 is TGTGCCAGCAGACGGGAGGACACAGATACGCAGTATTTT. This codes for CASRREDTDTQYF.

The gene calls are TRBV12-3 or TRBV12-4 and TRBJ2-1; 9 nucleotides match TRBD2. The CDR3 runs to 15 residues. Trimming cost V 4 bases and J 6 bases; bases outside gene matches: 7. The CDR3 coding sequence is TGTGCCAGCAGTTCTAGCGGGAAAGGTATCAATGAGCAGTTCTTC. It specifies CASSSSGKGINEQFF.

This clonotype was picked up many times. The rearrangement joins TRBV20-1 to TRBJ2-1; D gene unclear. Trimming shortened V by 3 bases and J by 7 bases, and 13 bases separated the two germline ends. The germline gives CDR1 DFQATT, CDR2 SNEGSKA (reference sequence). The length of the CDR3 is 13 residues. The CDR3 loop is CSASMTSLNEQFF. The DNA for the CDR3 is TGCAGTGCTAGTATGACTTCGCTAAATGAGCAGTTCTTC.

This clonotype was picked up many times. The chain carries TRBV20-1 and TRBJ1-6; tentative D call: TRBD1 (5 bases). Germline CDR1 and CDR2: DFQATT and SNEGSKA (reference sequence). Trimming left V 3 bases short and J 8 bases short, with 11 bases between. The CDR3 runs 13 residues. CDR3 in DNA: TGCAGTGCTAGGGGGACTCCCGATTCACCCCTCCACTTT. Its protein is CSARGTPDSPLHF.

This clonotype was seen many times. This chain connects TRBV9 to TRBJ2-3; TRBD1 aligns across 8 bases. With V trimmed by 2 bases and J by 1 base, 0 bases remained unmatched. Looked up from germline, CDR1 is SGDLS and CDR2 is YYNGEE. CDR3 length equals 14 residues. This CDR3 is CASSVDRGTDTQYF. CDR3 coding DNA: TGTGCCAGCAGCGTGGACAGGGGCACAGATACGCAGTATTTT.

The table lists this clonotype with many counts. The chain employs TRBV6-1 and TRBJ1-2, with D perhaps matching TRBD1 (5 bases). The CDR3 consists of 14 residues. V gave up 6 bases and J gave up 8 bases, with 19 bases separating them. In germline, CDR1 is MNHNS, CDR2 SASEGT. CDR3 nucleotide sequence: TGTGCCAGCAGCGAGGGGAGGGGTGCTGGGGGCTACACCTTC. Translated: CASSEGRGAGGYTF.

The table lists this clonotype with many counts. The CDR3 loop is CSARGTPSNQPQHF. The DNA for the CDR3 is TGCAGTGCTAGAGGGACTCCGAGCAATCAGCCCCAGCATTTT. The V call is TRBV20-1, the J call TRBJ1-5; D remains unclear. The CDR3 covers 14 residues. Germline values: CDR1 DFQATT, CDR2 SNEGSKA (reference sequence). V was cut by 1 base and J by 1 base, with 8 bases left in between.

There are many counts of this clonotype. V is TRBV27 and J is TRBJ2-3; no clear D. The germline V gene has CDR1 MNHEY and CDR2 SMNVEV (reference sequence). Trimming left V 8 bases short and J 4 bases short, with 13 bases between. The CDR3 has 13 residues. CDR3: CASQGYGSDTQYF. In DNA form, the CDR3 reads TGTGCCAGCCAAGGTTATGGGTCAGATACGCAGTATTTT.

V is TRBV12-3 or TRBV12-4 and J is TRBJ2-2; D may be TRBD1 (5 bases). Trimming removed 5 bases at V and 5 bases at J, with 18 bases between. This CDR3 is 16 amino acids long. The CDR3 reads CASSGPSLRATGELFF. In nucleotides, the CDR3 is TGTGCCAGCAGTGGGCCGAGCCTCAGGGCGACCGGGGAGCTGTTTTTT.

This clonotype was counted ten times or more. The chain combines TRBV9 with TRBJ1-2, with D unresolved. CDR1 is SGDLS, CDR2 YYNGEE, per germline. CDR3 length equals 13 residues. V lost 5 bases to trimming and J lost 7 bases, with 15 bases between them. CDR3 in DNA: TGTGCCAGCAGTGAACAGCCGGAGGGTGGCTACACCTTC. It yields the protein CASSEQPEGGYTF.

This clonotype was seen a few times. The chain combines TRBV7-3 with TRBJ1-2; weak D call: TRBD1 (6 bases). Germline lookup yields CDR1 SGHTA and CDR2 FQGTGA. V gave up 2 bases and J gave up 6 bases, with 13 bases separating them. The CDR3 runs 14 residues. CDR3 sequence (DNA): TGTGCCAGCAGCTTACAAGGGGGGGAGAATGGCTACACCTTC. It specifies CASSLQGGENGYTF.

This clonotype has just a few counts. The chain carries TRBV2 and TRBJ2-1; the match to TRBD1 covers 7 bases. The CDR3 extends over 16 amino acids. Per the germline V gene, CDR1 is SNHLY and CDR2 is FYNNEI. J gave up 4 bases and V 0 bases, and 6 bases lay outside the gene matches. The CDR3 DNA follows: TGTGCCAGCAGTGAAGCAGGGGACAGTCGATACAATGAGCAGTTCTTC. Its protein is CASSEAGDSRYNEQFF.

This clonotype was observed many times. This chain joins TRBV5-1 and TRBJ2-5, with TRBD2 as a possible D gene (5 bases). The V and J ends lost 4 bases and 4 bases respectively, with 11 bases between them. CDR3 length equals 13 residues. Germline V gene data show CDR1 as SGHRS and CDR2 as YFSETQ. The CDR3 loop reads CASSLLRGETQYF. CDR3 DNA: TGCGCCAGCAGCCTGCTCCGGGGAGAGACCCAGTACTTC.